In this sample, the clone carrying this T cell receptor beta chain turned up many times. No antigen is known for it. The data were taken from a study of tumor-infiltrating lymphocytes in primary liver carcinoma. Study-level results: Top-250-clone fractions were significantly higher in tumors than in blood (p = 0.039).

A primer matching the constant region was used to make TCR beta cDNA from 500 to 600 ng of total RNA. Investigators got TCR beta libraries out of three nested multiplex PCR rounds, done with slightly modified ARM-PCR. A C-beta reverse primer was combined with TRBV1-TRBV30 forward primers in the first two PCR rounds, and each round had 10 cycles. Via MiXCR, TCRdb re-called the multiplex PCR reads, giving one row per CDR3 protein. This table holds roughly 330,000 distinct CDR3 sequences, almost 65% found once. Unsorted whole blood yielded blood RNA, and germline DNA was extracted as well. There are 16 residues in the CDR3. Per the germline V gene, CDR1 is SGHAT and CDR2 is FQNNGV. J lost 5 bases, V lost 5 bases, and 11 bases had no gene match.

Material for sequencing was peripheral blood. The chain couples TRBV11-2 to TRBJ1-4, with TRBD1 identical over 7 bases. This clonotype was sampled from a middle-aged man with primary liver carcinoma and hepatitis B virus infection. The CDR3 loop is CASSNRRQGRNEKLFF. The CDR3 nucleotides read TGTGCCAGCAGCAATCGCCGACAGGGCAGGAATGAAAAACTGTTTTTT.